The 23 T cell receptor beta chains below come from one sample, sequenced in a study of cytomegalovirus exposure and HLA in healthy donors. The PCR made use of 60 Vbeta and 13 Jbeta primers. Method: immunoSEQ multiplex PCR; TCRdb's copy keeps in-frame clones and lacks some. The table includes 95,000 to 100,000 clones, approximately 89% detected once. The sample taken for sequencing was PBMCs. All receptors come from a man aged 30 to 39 in good health and CMV-seronegative.

The chain couples TRBV9 to TRBJ2-1; TRBD1 agrees at 11 bases. V lost 4 bases, J lost 4 bases, and 4 bases stayed unmatched. This CDR3 comprises 15 residues. CDR1 and CDR2 from the germline V gene are SGDLS and YYNGEE. The CDR3: CASSKGQGVYNEQFF. Written as DNA, the CDR3 is TGTGCCAGCAGCAAGGGACAGGGGGTTTACAATGAGCAGTTCTTC.

The gene calls are TRBV11-2 and TRBJ2-1, with TRBD1 as a possible D gene (7 bases). This CDR3 is 13 amino acids long. Germline CDR1 is SGHAT and CDR2 is FQNNGV. In nucleotides, the CDR3 is TGTGCGGGCGGGGACAGTCGATACAATGAGCAGTTCTTC. This translates into CAGGDSRYNEQFF. The variable domain in full, completed from reference TRBV11-2 and TRBJ2-1, reads EAGVAQSPRYKIIEKRQSVAFWCNPISGHATLYWYQQILGQGPKLLIQFQNNGVVDDSQLPKDRFSAERLKGVDSTLKIQPAKLEDSAVYLCAGGDSRYNEQFFGPGTRLTVL.

V usage is TRBV5-1 and J usage is TRBJ2-2; the match to TRBD1 covers 11 bases. The V segment lost 4 bases and the J segment 4 bases; nucleotides outside the gene matches: 6. The CDR3 extends over 16 amino acids. The germline gives CDR1 SGHRS, CDR2 YFSETQ. CDR3 residues: CASSAGTGGRTGELFF. As DNA, the CDR3 is TGCGCCAGCAGCGCCGGGACAGGGGGTCGCACCGGGGAGCTGTTTTTT.

This clone was found once. The chain carries TRBV6-5 and TRBJ1-2; 11 bases agree with TRBD1. CDR1 is MNHEY and CDR2 is SVGAGI in the germline V gene. The CDR3 totals 16 residues. Trimming took 1 base from V and 6 from J; bases not matched to a gene: 7. Written as DNA, the CDR3 is TGTGCCAGCAGTTACTTCCGGGACAGGGGGTCCAATGGCTACACCTTC. Translated: CASSYFRDRGSNGYTF.

In its sample, this clone was seen once. This chain connects TRBV2 to TRBJ1-1; D uncertain. This CDR3 has 12 amino acids. The germline V and J ends were trimmed by 9 bases and 5 bases, with 13 bases remaining between them. CDR1 is SNHLY and CDR2 is FYNNEI in the germline V gene. The CDR3 DNA reads TGTGCCAGGGCCATTTCGATGACTGAAGCTTTCTTT. It is translated as CARAISMTEAFF.

The chain links TRBV10-1 to TRBJ2-7; a weak D match, TRBD2 (5 bases). Germline lookup yields CDR1 WNHNN and CDR2 SYGVQD (reference sequence). The CDR3 is 19 residues long. Trimming shortened V by 2 bases and J by 0 bases, and 23 bases separated the two germline ends. This CDR3 is CASSEESRVEGNYSYEQYF. DNA of the CDR3: TGCGCCAGCAGTGAGGAGAGCCGGGTAGAGGGAAACTACTCCTACGAGCAGTACTTC.

The genes are TRBV7-2 and TRBJ2-3; 8 bases are shared with TRBD2. The CDR3 covers 17 residues. Germline CDR1 reads SGHTA; CDR2 reads FQGNSA. V gave up 1 base and J gave up 2 bases; unmatched junction bases: 8. This CDR3 reads CASSLVLSGAITDTQYF. The CDR3, as DNA: TGTGCCAGCAGCTTAGTTCTTAGCGGGGCGATCACAGATACGCAGTATTTT.

The chain is built from TRBV6-5 and TRBJ2-7; TRBD2 aligns across 7 bases. J gave up 3 bases and V 0 bases, and 8 bases lay outside the gene matches. Germline V CDR1 and CDR2: MNHEY, SVGAGI. The CDR3 has 16 amino acids. Here the CDR3 reads CASSYSDLGGNYEQYF. For the CDR3, the DNA is TGTGCCAGCAGTTACTCGGATCTGGGGGGGAACTACGAGCAGTACTTC.

V gene TRBV5-4 combines with J gene TRBJ2-7, with a tentative D call TRBD2 (7 bases). The CDR3 is 13 residues long. V dropped 4 bases and J dropped 5 bases, with 13 bases sitting between them. Germline V gene data show CDR1 as SGHNT and CDR2 as YYREEE (reference sequence). For the CDR3, the DNA is TGTGCCAGCAGCGCCCGGGGGGCAGACGAGCAGTACTTC. This sequence encodes CASSARGADEQYF.

The rearrangement links TRBV19 to TRBJ1-1; 10 nucleotides match TRBD1. The CDR3 length is 13 residues. V shed 10 bases and J 6 bases; nucleotides not matched to a gene: 8. CDR1 is LNHDA, CDR2 SQIVND, per germline (reference sequence). The DNA of the CDR3 is TGTGCCACCGCACAAGGGACAGGGGCTGAAGCTTTCTTT. This codes for CATAQGTGAEAFF.

CDR3 residues: CASSPTLPGLGGPQHF. The CDR3 bases are TGTGCCAGCAGCCCCACCCTACCGGGACTTGGTGGGCCCCAGCATTTT. The chain links TRBV7-9 to TRBJ1-5; TRBD1 might be the D (5 bases). Looked up from germline, CDR1 is SEHNR and CDR2 is FQNEAQ (reference sequence). The CDR3 runs to 16 residues. The V and J ends lost 5 bases and 9 bases respectively, with 23 bases between them.

The CDR3, as DNA: TGCAGCGTAGTGGGCCTCTCCTACAATGAGCAGTTCTTC. Translated: CSVVGLSYNEQFF. The chain has TRBV29-1 and TRBJ2-1; D is unresolved. Trimming stripped 6 bases from V and 0 bases from J, with 9 bases between. This CDR3 is built from 13 residues. Per germline, CDR1 SQVTM and CDR2 ANQGSEA.

The genes are TRBV2 and TRBJ2-7; 10 bases line up with TRBD2. V dropped 2 bases and J dropped 2; count of bases not matched to a gene: 3. CDR3 size: 15 residues. Germline values: CDR1 SNHLY, CDR2 FYNNEI. Here the CDR3 DNA reads TGTGCCAGCAGTGAACGGACTAGCGGTACCTACGAGCAGTACTTC. Protein product: CASSERTSGTYEQYF.

This sequence joins TRBV6-6 and TRBJ1-1; 7 bases align to TRBD1. This CDR3 is 16 amino acids long. Per the germline V gene, CDR1 is MNHNY and CDR2 is SVGAGI (reference sequence). Germline trimming cut 6 bases from V and 0 bases from J; bases unmatched to any gene: 10. DNA of the CDR3: TGTGCCAGCAGGGCATACAGGGGTCTGATGAACACTGAAGCTTTCTTT. Its protein is CASRAYRGLMNTEAFF.

The V and J genes are TRBV6-1 and TRBJ2-2; no definite D call. The germline gives CDR1 MNHNS, CDR2 SASEGT. This CDR3 is built from 15 residues. Trimming left V 7 bases short and J 6 bases short, with 18 bases between. The CDR3 loop is CASNPPGSWAGELFF. DNA of the CDR3: TGTGCCAGCAATCCCCCCGGTAGCTGGGCCGGGGAGCTGTTTTTT.

In its sample, this clone was seen once. This sequence joins TRBV28 and TRBJ1-2; D gene uncertain. The CDR3 spans 13 residues. V dropped 2 bases and J dropped 5 bases, with 9 bases sitting between them. Germline assignment: CDR1 MDHEN and CDR2 SYDVKM. CDR3 amino acids: CASSLGQEYGYTF. As DNA, the CDR3 is TGTGCCAGCAGTTTAGGGCAAGAGTATGGCTACACCTTC.

The chain couples TRBV25-1 to TRBJ2-4, with D perhaps matching TRBD2 (5 bases). Germline CDR1 MGHDK, CDR2 SYGVNS. V lost 4 bases and J lost 8, with 9 bases in between. This CDR3 comprises 12 residues. CDR3 amino acids: CASSAPRDIQYF. The CDR3 coding sequence is TGTGCCAGCAGTGCCCCGAGGGACATTCAGTACTTC.

The chain carries TRBV28 and TRBJ2-5; TRBD2 matches 11 bases. Trimming at V came to 6 bases and at J to 3 bases, leaving 6 bases not matched to a gene. Per the germline V gene, CDR1 is MDHEN and CDR2 is SYDVKM. This CDR3 comprises 15 residues. CDR3 sequence: CASSLLAGVEETQYF. The CDR3 DNA reads TGTGCCAGCAGCCTACTAGCGGGAGTAGAAGAGACCCAGTACTTC.

CDR3 amino acids: CASSSLSSSADTQYF. The CDR3 bases are TGTGCCAGCAGCTCCCTCTCGTCCAGCGCAGATACGCAGTATTTT. The genes are TRBV7-8 and TRBJ2-3, with D uncertain. Germline V CDR1 and CDR2: SGHVS, FQNEAQ. Between the trimmed V and J ends, which lost 4 bases and 4 bases, there was a span of 15 bases. The CDR3 is 15 residues long.

The V call is TRBV27, the J call TRBJ2-3; 12 bases match TRBD2. CDR3 length equals 16 residues. Germline CDR1 is MNHEY and CDR2 is SMNVEV (reference sequence). Trimming removed 6 bases from V and 2 bases from J; junction bases left unmatched: 6. The CDR3 DNA follows: TGTGCCAGCAGCCCTGGACTAGCGGGACACACAGATACGCAGTATTTT. Its translation: CASSPGLAGHTDTQYF.

As DNA, the CDR3 is TGTGCCAGCAGCTTAGCGAGGGGGCTCGGCACAGATACGCAGTATTTT. Residues: CASSLARGLGTDTQYF. J is TRBJ2-3 and V is TRBV7-9; 7 nucleotides match TRBD1. This CDR3 has 16 amino acids. Germline V gives CDR1 SEHNR, CDR2 FQNEAQ (reference sequence). V was clipped by 0 bases and J by 1 base; unmatched bases: 4. Complete variable domain (other parts from reference TRBV7-9 and TRBJ2-3): DTGVSQNPRHKITKRGQNVTFRCDPISEHNRLYWYRQTLGQGPEFLTYFQNEAQLEKSRLLSDRFSAERPKGSFSTLEIQRTEQGDSAMYLCASSLARGLGTDTQYFGPGTRLTVL.

The V and J genes are TRBV9 and TRBJ2-5; 10 bases agree with TRBD2. Germline V gene data show CDR1 as SGDLS and CDR2 as YYNGEE. There are 15 residues in the CDR3. Trimming took 0 bases from V and 4 from J; bases not matched to a gene: 3. CDR3 nucleotide sequence: TGTGCCAGCAGCGTAGCTCCTAGCGGGAGAGAGACCCAGTACTTC. Protein sequence: CASSVAPSGRETQYF.

CDR3 nucleotide sequence: TGTGCCAGCAGCCTACCCCTTAGGGGGCAACCCGGGGAGCTGTTTTTT. Its protein product is CASSLPLRGQPGELFF. The chain uses TRBV13 and TRBJ2-2, with 7 bases lining up with TRBD1. This CDR3 has 16 amino acids. Trimming cost V 5 bases and J 6 bases; bases outside gene matches: 12. Germline V gives CDR1 PRHDT, CDR2 FYEKMQ (reference sequence). The variable domain in full, with the rest retrieved from reference TRBV13 and TRBJ2-2, is AAGVIQSPRHLIKEKRETATLKCYPIPRHDTVYWYQQGPGQDPQFLISFYEKMQSDKGSIPDRFSAQQFSDYHSELNMSSLELGDSALYFCASSLPLRGQPGELFFGEGSRLTVL.